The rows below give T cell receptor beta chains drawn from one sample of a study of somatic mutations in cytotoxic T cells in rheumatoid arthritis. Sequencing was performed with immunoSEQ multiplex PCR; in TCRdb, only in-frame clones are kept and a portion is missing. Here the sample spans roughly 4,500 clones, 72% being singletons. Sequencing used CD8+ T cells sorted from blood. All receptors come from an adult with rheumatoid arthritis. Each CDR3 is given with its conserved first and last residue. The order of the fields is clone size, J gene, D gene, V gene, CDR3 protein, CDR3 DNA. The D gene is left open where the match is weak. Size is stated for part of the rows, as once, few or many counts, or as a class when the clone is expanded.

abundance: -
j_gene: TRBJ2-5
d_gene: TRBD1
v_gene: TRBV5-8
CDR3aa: CASSRLGTAEETQYF
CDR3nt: TGTGCCAGCAGCCGACTCGGGACAGCAGAAGAGACCCAGTACTTC

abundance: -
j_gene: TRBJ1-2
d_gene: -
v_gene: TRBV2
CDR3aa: CASKGDLYGYTF
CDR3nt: TGTGCCAGCAAGGGCGACCTCTATGGCTACACCTTC

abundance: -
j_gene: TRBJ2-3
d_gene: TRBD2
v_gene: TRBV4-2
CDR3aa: CASSQSPIGGGTDTQYF
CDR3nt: TGTGCCAGCAGCCAATCACCCATCGGGGGGGGCACAGATACGCAGTATTTT

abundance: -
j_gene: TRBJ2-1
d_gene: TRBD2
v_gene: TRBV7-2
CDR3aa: CASSPVGGAYNEQFF
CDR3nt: TGTGCCAGCAGCCCCGTGGGGGGGGCCTACAATGAGCAGTTCTTC

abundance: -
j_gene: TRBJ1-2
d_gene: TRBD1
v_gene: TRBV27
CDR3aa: CASRVTGGFDYGYTF
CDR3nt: TGTGCCAGCAGGGTGACAGGGGGCTTTGACTATGGCTACACCTTC

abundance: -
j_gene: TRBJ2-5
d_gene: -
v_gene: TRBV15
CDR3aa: CATSGYGGETQYF
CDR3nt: TGTGCCACCAGCGGGTATGGGGGGGAGACCCAGTACTTC

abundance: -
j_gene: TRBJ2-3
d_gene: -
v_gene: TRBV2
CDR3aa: CASSERRSLEADTQYF
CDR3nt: TGTGCCAGCAGTGAACGCCGGTCCTTGGAGGCAGATACGCAGTATTTT

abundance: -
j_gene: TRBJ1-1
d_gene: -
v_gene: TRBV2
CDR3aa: CASTQGYTEAFF
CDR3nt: TGTGCCAGCACGCAGGGCTACACTGAAGCTTTCTTT

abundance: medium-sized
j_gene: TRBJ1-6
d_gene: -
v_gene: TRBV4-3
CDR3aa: CASSQDGRGGNSPLHF
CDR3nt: TGCGCCAGCAGCCAAGACGGCAGGGGAGGGAATTCACCCCTCCACTTT

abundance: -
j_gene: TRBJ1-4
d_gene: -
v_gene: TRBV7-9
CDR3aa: CASSLDSTATNEKLFF
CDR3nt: TGTGCCAGCAGCTTAGACTCTACGGCAACTAATGAAAAACTGTTTTTT

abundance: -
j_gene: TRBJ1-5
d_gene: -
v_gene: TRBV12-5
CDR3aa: CASQLGPVNQPQHF
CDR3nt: TGTGCTAGCCAACTCGGACCGGTCAATCAGCCCCAGCATTTT

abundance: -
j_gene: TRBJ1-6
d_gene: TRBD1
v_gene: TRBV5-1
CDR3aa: CASSSPEATGGDSPLHF
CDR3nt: TGCGCCAGCAGCTCCCCTGAAGCAACAGGGGGAGATTCACCCCTCCACTTT

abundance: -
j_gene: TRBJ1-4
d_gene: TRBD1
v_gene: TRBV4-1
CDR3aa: CASRLLGGPSEKLFF
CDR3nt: TGCGCCAGCAGGTTACTAGGGGGCCCAAGTGAAAAACTGTTTTTT

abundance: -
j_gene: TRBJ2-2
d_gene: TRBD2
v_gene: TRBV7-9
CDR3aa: CASSSSRSGGAGELFF
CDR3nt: TGTGCCAGCAGCTCAAGCCGGAGCGGGGGGGCCGGGGAGCTGTTTTTT

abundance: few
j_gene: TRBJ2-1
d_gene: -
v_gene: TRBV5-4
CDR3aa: CASTPAGLNEQFF
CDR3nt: TGTGCCAGCACCCCGGCGGGACTGAATGAGCAGTTCTTC

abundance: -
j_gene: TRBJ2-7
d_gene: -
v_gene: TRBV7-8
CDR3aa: CASSLGLWSYEQYF
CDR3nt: TGTGCCAGCAGCTTAGGTCTGTGGTCCTACGAGCAGTACTTC

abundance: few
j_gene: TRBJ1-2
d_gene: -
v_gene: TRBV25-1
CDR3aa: CASSEYPGYGYTF
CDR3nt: TGTGCCAGCAGTGAATACCCAGGGTATGGCTACACCTTC

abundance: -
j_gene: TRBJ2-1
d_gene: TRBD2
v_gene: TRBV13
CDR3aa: CASSPLAGAPGNEQFF
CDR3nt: TGTGCCAGCAGCCCCCTAGCGGGGGCCCCGGGGAATGAGCAGTTCTTC

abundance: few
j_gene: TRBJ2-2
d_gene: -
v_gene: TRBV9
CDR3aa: CASSPNTGELFF
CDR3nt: TGTGCCAGCAGCCCGAACACCGGGGAGCTGTTTTTT

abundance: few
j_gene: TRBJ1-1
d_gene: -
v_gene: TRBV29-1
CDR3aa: CSASDGTEAFF
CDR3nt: TGCAGCGCCTCGGACGGGACTGAAGCTTTCTTT

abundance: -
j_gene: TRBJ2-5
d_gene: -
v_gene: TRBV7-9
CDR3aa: CASSTHREVETQYF
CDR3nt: TGTGCCAGCAGCACCCACAGGGAGGTGGAGACCCAGTACTTC

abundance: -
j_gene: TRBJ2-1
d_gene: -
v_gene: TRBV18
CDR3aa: CASSPREKSYNEQFF
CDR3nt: TGTGCCAGCTCACCACGGGAGAAATCCTACAATGAGCAGTTCTTC

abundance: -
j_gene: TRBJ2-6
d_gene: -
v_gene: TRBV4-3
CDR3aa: CASSQDPASGANVLTF
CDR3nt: TGCGCCAGCAGCCAAGATCCCGCTTCTGGGGCCAACGTCCTGACTTTC

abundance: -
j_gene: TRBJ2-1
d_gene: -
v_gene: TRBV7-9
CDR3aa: CASSPPRDGRKFF
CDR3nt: TGTGCCAGCAGCCCGCCCCGAGACGGACGCAAGTTCTTC

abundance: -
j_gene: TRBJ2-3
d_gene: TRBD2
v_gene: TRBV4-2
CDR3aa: CASSRTAGGADTQYF
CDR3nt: TGTGCCAGCAGCCGTACAGCGGGGGGGGCAGATACGCAGTATTTT

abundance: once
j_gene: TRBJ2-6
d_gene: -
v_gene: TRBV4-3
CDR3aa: CASSQDVGSGANVLTF
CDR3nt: TGCGCCAGCAGCCAAGATGTGGGGTCCGGGGCCAACGTCCTGACTTTC

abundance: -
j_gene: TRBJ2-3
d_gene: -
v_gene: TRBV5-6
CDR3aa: CASIGGPRDTQYF
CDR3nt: TGTGCCAGCATTGGGGGGCCGAGGGATACGCAGTATTTT

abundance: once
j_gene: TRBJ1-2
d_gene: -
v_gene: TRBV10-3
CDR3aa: CAISERGPNYGYTF
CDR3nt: TGTGCCATCAGTGAGCGGGGGCCCAACTATGGCTACACCTTC

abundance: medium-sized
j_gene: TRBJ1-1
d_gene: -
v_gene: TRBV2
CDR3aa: CASSGDRRAFF
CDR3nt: TGTGCCAGCAGTGGGGACCGGCGGGCTTTCTTT

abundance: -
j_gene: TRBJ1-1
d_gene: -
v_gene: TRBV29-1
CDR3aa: CSVDDLFEGVEAFF
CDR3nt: TGCAGCGTTGACGATTTATTCGAAGGGGTTGAAGCTTTCTTT

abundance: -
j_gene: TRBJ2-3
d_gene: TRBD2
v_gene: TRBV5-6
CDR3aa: CASSHSGLAATDTQYF
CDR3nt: TGTGCCAGCAGCCATAGTGGACTAGCGGCGACAGATACGCAGTATTTT

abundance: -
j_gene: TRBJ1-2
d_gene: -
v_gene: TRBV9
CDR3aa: CASSGYRDNSNYGYTF
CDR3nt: TGTGCCAGCAGCGGATACCGGGACAATTCTAACTATGGCTACACCTTC

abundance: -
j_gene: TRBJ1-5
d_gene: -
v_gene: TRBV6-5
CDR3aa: CASSRQYSNQPQHF
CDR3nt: TGTGCCAGCAGCAGACAGTATAGCAATCAGCCCCAGCATTTT

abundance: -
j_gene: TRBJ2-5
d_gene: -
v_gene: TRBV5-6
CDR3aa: CASRETGQETQYF
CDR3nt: TGTGCCAGCAGAGAGACAGGCCAAGAGACCCAGTACTTC

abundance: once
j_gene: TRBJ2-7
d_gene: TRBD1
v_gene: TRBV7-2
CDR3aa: CASSQYGTGKYEQYF
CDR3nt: TGTGCCAGCAGCCAGTACGGGACAGGGAAATACGAGCAGTACTTC

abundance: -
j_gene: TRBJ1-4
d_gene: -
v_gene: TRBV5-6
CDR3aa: CASSLHRMEKLFF
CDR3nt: TGTGCCAGCAGCTTGCACAGGATGGAGAAACTGTTTTTT

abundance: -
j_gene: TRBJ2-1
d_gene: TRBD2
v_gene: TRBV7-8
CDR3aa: CASSLRGGESFSYNEQFF
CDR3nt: TGTGCCAGCAGCTTACGTGGGGGGGAATCCTTCTCCTACAATGAGCAGTTCTTC

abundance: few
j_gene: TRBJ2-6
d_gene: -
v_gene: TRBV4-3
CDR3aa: CASSHWKGTGANVLTF
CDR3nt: TGCGCCAGCAGCCACTGGAAAGGGACTGGGGCCAACGTCCTGACTTTC

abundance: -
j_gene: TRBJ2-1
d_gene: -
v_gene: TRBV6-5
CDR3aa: CASSYSMGRGNEQFF
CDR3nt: TGTGCCAGCAGTTACTCGATGGGCAGAGGGAATGAGCAGTTCTTC

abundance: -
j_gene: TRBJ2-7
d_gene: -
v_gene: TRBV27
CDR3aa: CASSLEGTSYEQYF
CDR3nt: TGTGCCAGCAGCCTAGAAGGAACCTCCTACGAGCAGTACTTC

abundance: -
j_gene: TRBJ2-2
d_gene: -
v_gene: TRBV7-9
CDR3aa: CASSSRQQTGELFF
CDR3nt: TGTGCCAGCAGCTCGAGACAGCAGACCGGGGAGCTGTTTTTT

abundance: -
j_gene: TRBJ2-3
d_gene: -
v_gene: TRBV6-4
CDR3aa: CASSPKERDTQYF
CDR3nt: TGTGCCAGCAGCCCAAAGGAAAGAGATACGCAGTATTTT

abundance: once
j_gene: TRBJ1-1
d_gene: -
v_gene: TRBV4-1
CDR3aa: CASSQDGVEAFF
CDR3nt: TGCGCCAGCAGCCAAGATGGGGTAGAAGCTTTCTTT

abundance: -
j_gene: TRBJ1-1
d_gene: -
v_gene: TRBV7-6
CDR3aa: CASSLVVWVGQGTMNTEAFF
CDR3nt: TGTGCCAGCAGCTTAGTTGTTTGGGTGGGGCAGGGGACGATGAACACTGAAGCTTTCTTT

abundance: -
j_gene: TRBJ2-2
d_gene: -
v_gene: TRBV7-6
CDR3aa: CASSLGGLRATGELFF
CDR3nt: TGTGCCAGCAGCTTAGGGGGGCTGCGGGCCACCGGGGAGCTGTTTTTT

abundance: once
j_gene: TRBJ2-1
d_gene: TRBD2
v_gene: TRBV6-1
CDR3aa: CASVIAGGSYNEQFF
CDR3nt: TGTGCCAGCGTCATAGCGGGGGGTTCCTACAATGAGCAGTTCTTC

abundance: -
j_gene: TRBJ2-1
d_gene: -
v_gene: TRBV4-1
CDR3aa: CASSLGRSNEQFF
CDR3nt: TGCGCCAGCAGCTTGGGAAGATCAAATGAGCAGTTCTTC

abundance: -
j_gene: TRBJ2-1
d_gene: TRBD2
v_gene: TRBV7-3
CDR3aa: CASSLTGTSGYNEQFF
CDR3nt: TGTGCCAGCAGCTTAACCGGGACTAGCGGCTACAATGAGCAGTTCTTC

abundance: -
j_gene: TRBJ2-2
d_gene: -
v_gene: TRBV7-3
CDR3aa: CASSWGTGELFF
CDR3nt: TGTGCCAGCAGCTGGGGCACCGGGGAGCTGTTTTTT

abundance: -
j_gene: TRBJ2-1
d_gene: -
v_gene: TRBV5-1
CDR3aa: CASSTPWGPGNEQFF
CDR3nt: TGCGCCAGCAGCACCCCGTGGGGGCCGGGCAATGAGCAGTTCTTC

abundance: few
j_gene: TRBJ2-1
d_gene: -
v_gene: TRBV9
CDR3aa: CASSVGGSYNEQFF
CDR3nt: TGTGCCAGCAGCGTCGGGGGCTCCTACAATGAGCAGTTCTTC

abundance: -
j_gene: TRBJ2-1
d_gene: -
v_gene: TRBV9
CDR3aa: CASSVAGTDNEQFF
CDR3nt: TGTGCCAGCAGCGTAGCTGGGACGGATAATGAGCAGTTCTTC

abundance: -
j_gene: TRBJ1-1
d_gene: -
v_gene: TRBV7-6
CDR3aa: CASSLAGGQTEAFF
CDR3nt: TGTGCCAGCAGCTTAGCGGGGGGTCAAACTGAAGCTTTCTTT